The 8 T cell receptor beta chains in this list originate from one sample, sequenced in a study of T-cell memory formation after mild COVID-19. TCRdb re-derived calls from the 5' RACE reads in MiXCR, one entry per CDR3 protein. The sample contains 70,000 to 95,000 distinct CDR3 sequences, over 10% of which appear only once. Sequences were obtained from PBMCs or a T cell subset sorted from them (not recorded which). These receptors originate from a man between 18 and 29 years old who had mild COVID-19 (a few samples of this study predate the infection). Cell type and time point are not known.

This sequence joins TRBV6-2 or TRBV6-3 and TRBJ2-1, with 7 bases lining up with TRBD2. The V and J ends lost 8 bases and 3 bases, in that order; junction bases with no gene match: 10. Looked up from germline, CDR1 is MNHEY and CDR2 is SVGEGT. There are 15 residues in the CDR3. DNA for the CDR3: TGTGCCAGCGCTCGAAGTGGCGGGGGCTACAATGAGCAGTTCTTC. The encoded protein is CASARSGGGYNEQFF.

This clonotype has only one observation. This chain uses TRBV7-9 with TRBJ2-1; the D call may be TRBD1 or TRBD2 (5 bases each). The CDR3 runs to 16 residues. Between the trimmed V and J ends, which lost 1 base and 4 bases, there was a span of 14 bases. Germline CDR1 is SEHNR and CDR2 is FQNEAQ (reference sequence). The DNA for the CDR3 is TGTGCCAGCAGCTTAGGGACGGGGCTCTCATACAATGAGCAGTTCTTC. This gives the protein CASSLGTGLSYNEQFF.

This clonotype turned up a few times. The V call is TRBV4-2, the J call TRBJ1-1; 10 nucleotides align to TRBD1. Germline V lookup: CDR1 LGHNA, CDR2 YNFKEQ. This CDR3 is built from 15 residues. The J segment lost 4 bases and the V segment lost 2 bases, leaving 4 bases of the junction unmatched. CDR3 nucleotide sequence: TGTGCCAGCAGCCAATCCGGGACAGGGGTCACTGAAGCTTTCTTT. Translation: CASSQSGTGVTEAFF.

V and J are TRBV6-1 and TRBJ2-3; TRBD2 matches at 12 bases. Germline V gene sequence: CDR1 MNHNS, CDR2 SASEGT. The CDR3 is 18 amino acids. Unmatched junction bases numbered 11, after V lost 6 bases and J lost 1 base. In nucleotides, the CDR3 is TGTGCCAGCAGAGTTAACCGCGGACTAGCGGGACGCACAGATACGCAGTATTTT. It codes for CASRVNRGLAGRTDTQYF.

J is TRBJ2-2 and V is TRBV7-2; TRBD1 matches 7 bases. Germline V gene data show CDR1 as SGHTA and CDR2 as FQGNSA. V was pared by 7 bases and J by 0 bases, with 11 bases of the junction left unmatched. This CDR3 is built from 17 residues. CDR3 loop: CASTISGTASNTGELFF. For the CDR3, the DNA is TGTGCCAGCACCATCTCCGGGACAGCTTCGAACACCGGGGAGCTGTTTTTT.

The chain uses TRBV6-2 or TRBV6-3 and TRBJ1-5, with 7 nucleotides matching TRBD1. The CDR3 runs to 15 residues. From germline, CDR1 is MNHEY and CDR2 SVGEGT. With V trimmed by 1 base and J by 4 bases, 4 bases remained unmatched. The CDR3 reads CASSYLGDSNQPQHF. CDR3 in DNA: TGTGCCAGCAGTTACTTAGGGGACAGTAATCAGCCCCAGCATTTT.

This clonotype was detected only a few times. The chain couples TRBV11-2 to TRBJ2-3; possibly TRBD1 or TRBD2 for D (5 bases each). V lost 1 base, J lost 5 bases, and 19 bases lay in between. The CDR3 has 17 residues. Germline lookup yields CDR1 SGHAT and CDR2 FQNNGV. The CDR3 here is CASSLASVGTLGDTQYF. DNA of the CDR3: TGTGCCAGCAGCTTAGCCTCCGTGGGGACCTTGGGAGATACGCAGTATTTT.

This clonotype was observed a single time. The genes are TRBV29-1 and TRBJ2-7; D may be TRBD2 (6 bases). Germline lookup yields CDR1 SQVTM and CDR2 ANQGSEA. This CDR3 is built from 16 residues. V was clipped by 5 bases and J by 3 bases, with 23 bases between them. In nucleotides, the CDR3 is TGCAGCGTTAGCCGTGGGAGGCCGAGGGAAGGCTACGAGCAGTACTTC. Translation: CSVSRGRPREGYEQYF.